The rows below give T cell receptor beta chains drawn from one sample of a study of blood T cell repertoires in COVID-19. Here immunoSEQ multiplex PCR was the method, and the copy in TCRdb shows in-frame clones only, minus some. Of approximately 430,000 clones in the sample, around 86% are singletons; the top ten hold more than 1.4%. The sample taken for sequencing was peripheral blood. Receptor source: a woman aged 30 to 39 with active or convalescent COVID-19. Each CDR3 is given with its conserved first and last residue. Fields, in order: J gene, V gene, clone size, D gene, CDR3 DNA, CDR3 protein. D genes are given only for firm matches. The size of a clone is reported for some rows only, either as once, few or many, or as a class for expanded clones.

j_call: TRBJ1-2
v_call: TRBV28
clone_size: NA
d_call: NA
cdr3_nt: TGTGCCAGCAGTCCCCCAGCGGGGCGCTATGGCTACACCTTC
cdr3_aa: CASSPPAGRYGYTF

j_call: TRBJ1-6
v_call: TRBV19
clone_size: NA
d_call: NA
cdr3_nt: TGTGCCAGTAGTATGGGGAGGAACCAGTCACCCCTCCACTTT
cdr3_aa: CASSMGRNQSPLHF

j_call: TRBJ2-1
v_call: TRBV21-1
clone_size: NA
d_call: NA
cdr3_nt: TGTGCCAGCAGTACAAGCGGGGCCTTCTACAATGAGCAGTTCTTC
cdr3_aa: CASSTSGAFYNEQFF

j_call: TRBJ1-5
v_call: TRBV5-1
clone_size: NA
d_call: TRBD1
cdr3_nt: TGCGCCAGCAGCTTGGGAACAGGGGTAAATCAGCCCCAGCATTTT
cdr3_aa: CASSLGTGVNQPQHF

j_call: TRBJ1-2
v_call: TRBV5-1
clone_size: NA
d_call: TRBD1
cdr3_nt: TGCGCCAGCAGCTTGGCGGCGGGACAGGGGATTTTTAACTATGGCTACACCTTC
cdr3_aa: CASSLAAGQGIFNYGYTF

j_call: TRBJ2-7
v_call: TRBV6-1
clone_size: NA
d_call: TRBD1
cdr3_nt: TGTGCCAGCAGTGAACAGGGGACAGGGAACCCCTACGAGCAGTACTTC
cdr3_aa: CASSEQGTGNPYEQYF

j_call: TRBJ2-3
v_call: TRBV5-1
clone_size: NA
d_call: TRBD2
cdr3_nt: TGCGCCAGCAGCGATCGGACTAGCGGGTTAGGAGATACGCAGTATTTT
cdr3_aa: CASSDRTSGLGDTQYF

j_call: TRBJ1-5
v_call: TRBV18
clone_size: few
d_call: TRBD1
cdr3_nt: TGTGCCAGCTCACCAGGGCAGGGGGAGGTCTTTAATCAGCCCCAGCATTTT
cdr3_aa: CASSPGQGEVFNQPQHF

j_call: TRBJ2-2
v_call: TRBV28
clone_size: NA
d_call: NA
cdr3_nt: TGTGCCAGCAGTTTTCAGGGCCCCACGAACACCGGGGAGCTGTTTTTT
cdr3_aa: CASSFQGPTNTGELFF

j_call: TRBJ1-1
v_call: TRBV4-1
clone_size: NA
d_call: TRBD1
cdr3_nt: TGCGCCAGCAGCCAAGATCTCGGGACAGGGGCTATAGGAGCTGAAGCTTTCTTT
cdr3_aa: CASSQDLGTGAIGAEAFF

j_call: TRBJ1-1
v_call: TRBV5-1
clone_size: NA
d_call: TRBD1
cdr3_nt: TGCGCCAGCAGCCCCGGGACAGGGGGCAAAACTGAAGCTTTCTTT
cdr3_aa: CASSPGTGGKTEAFF

j_call: TRBJ1-6
v_call: TRBV19
clone_size: NA
d_call: TRBD1
cdr3_nt: TGTGCCAGTAGTAAGGGACAGGGGCGCTCACCCCTCCACTTT
cdr3_aa: CASSKGQGRSPLHF